The rows below give T cell receptor beta chains drawn from one sample of a study of T-cell reconstitution after alpha-beta-depleted transplantation in children. MiXCR, run by TCRdb on the PCR reads, gives a single entry per CDR3 protein. The data hold about 350,000 distinct CDR3 sequences, with approximately 12% observed a single time. The material sequenced was PBMCs, taken from the stem cell graft. Receptor source: a human donor who donated a stem cell graft to a child with Fanconi anemia. Each CDR3 is given with its conserved first and last residue. Fields, in order: V gene, J gene, clone size, D gene, CDR3 length, CDR3 protein, CDR3 DNA. A D gene is named only where the DNA matches it firmly. The size of a clone is reported for some rows only, either as once, few or many, or as a class for expanded clones.

TRBV5-1	TRBJ1-6	few	-	16	CASSRSGNDYNSPLHF	TGCGCCAGCAGCCGCTCAGGGAATGACTATAATTCACCCCTCCACTTT
TRBV21-1	TRBJ1-2	many	-	18	CASSKVFVAWGVKHGYTF	TGTGCCAGCAGCAAAGTTTTCGTAGCGTGGGGGGTGAAGCACGGCTACACCTTC
TRBV6-1	TRBJ2-7	many	TRBD1	12	CASRDRVDEQYF	TGTGCCAGCAGGGACAGGGTTGACGAGCAGTACTTC
TRBV4-2	TRBJ1-1	few	-	15	CASSQTRRRNTEAFF	TGTGCCAGCAGCCAAACCCGGAGGAGGAACACTGAAGCTTTCTTT
TRBV2	TRBJ1-5	-	-	15	CASSELRGGNQPQHF	TGTGCCAGCAGTGAGCTGAGGGGTGGAAATCAGCCCCAGCATTTT
TRBV6-2/TRBV6-3	TRBJ2-3	few	-	14	CASSYSSGLDTQYF	TGTGCCAGCAGTTACTCAAGCGGACTAGATACGCAGTATTTT
TRBV5-6	TRBJ1-1	few	TRBD1	15	CASSFRGTGVTEAFF	TGTGCCAGCAGCTTTCGCGGGACAGGGGTTACTGAAGCTTTCTTT
TRBV7-9	TRBJ1-1	-	-	14	CASSLALAGTEAFF	TGTGCCAGCAGCTTAGCGCTCGCGGGGACTGAAGCTTTCTTT
TRBV11-2	TRBJ1-1	-	TRBD1	15	CASSPSGQVNTEAFF	TGTGCCAGCAGCCCCTCCGGACAGGTTAACACTGAAGCTTTCTTT
TRBV6-6	TRBJ1-5	few	-	13	CASSIQSNQPQHF	TGTGCCAGCAGCATACAGAGCAATCAGCCCCAGCATTTT
TRBV6-2/TRBV6-3	TRBJ2-5	once	-	15	CASRTDSRIQETQYF	TGTGCCAGCCGAACGGACAGCCGAATACAAGAGACCCAGTACTTC
TRBV18	TRBJ1-1	-	-	13	CASSGGSRTEAFF	TGTGCCAGCTCAGGGGGGTCTCGGACTGAAGCTTTCTTT
TRBV5-1	TRBJ2-7	-	TRBD2	14	CASSPPGGAYEQYF	TGCGCCAGCAGTCCTCCCGGGGGGGCTTACGAGCAGTACTTC
TRBV5-1	TRBJ1-1	medium-sized	-	14	CASSLTFMNTEAFF	TGCGCCAGCAGCTTGACGTTCATGAACACTGAAGCTTTCTTT
TRBV12-3/TRBV12-4	TRBJ2-2	once	-	15	CASRSGTANTGELFF	TGTGCCAGCAGGTCCGGGACGGCGAACACCGGGGAGCTGTTTTTT
TRBV24-1	TRBJ1-1	-	-	13	CATRWGTNTEAFF	TGTGCCACTCGGTGGGGGACGAACACTGAAGCTTTCTTT
TRBV7-2	TRBJ1-1	-	TRBD1	12	CASSLGDSRAFF	TGTGCCAGCAGCTTAGGGGACAGCCGAGCTTTCTTT
TRBV5-1	TRBJ1-1	-	-	14	CASSLTGMDTEAFF	TGCGCCAGCAGCTTAACAGGGATGGACACTGAAGCTTTCTTT
TRBV20-1	TRBJ1-2	many	-	12	CSRGDIDYGYTF	TGCAGTAGGGGCGATATAGACTATGGCTACACCTTC
TRBV10-3	TRBJ2-1	few	TRBD2	16	CAISESGERGGDEQFF	TGTGCCATCAGTGAGTCCGGTGAGAGGGGAGGGGATGAGCAGTTCTTC
TRBV9	TRBJ2-7	many	-	11	CASSDAYEQYF	TGTGCCAGCAGCGATGCCTACGAGCAGTACTTC
TRBV5-6	TRBJ2-1	few	TRBD2	15	CASSFRGDSYNEQFF	TGTGCCAGCAGCTTCCGGGGGGATTCCTACAATGAGCAGTTCTTC
TRBV2	TRBJ2-3	many	TRBD1	16	CASRKGQGVSTDTQYF	TGTGCCAGCAGGAAAGGACAGGGGGTTAGCACAGATACGCAGTATTTT
TRBV29-1	TRBJ1-5	few	-	15	CSVGGGRLVNQPQHF	TGCAGCGTTGGCGGGGGGCGTTTGGTCAATCAGCCCCAGCATTTT
TRBV6-5	TRBJ1-4	-	-	15	CASSYKTGEPEKLFF	TGTGCCAGCAGTTACAAGACAGGAGAGCCTGAAAAACTGTTTTTT
TRBV5-1	TRBJ2-1	few	-	15	CASSLDPSSYNEQFF	TGCGCCAGCAGCTTGGACCCTAGCTCCTACAATGAGCAGTTCTTC
TRBV4-1	TRBJ1-1	-	-	12	CASSQDSERAFF	TGCGCCAGCAGCCAAGATTCAGAACGAGCTTTCTTT
TRBV5-1	TRBJ1-1	few	-	16	CASSFRPGGSNTEAFF	TGCGCCAGCAGTTTTCGACCGGGGGGTTCAAACACTGAAGCTTTCTTT
TRBV5-5	TRBJ2-5	-	-	17	CASSLVGLRGRGETQYF	TGTGCCAGCAGCTTGGTGGGTTTAAGGGGTCGAGGAGAGACCCAGTACTTC
TRBV21-1	TRBJ2-5	few	-	13	CASSIRDGETQYF	TGTGCCAGCAGCATCCGGGACGGAGAGACCCAGTACTTC
TRBV20-1	TRBJ2-3	-	TRBD1	13	CSAHLQGADTQYF	TGCAGTGCTCACCTACAGGGGGCAGATACGCAGTATTTT
TRBV12-3/TRBV12-4	TRBJ1-3	-	-	14	CASSFRGSGNTIYF	TGTGCCAGCAGTTTCAGAGGCTCTGGAAACACCATATATTTT
TRBV10-3	TRBJ2-1	-	TRBD2	15	CAISGVGTRENEQFF	TGTGCCATCAGTGGGGTCGGGACTAGGGAGAATGAGCAGTTCTTC
TRBV5-1	TRBJ2-1	few	-	15	CASSSSRDGWNEQFF	TGCGCCAGCAGCTCGAGCAGGGATGGGTGGAATGAGCAGTTCTTC
TRBV20-1	TRBJ2-1	-	-	16	CSARAGVYSSYNEQFF	TGCAGTGCTAGAGCTGGTGTGTACAGCTCCTACAATGAGCAGTTCTTC
TRBV12-3/TRBV12-4	TRBJ2-3	few	-	15	CASSPRQTSTDTQYF	TGTGCCAGCAGTCCTCGACAGACTAGCACAGATACGCAGTATTTT
TRBV20-1	TRBJ2-1	-	TRBD2	17	CSAGGGWGESSYNEQFF	TGCAGTGCTGGGGGGGGTTGGGGAGAGTCCTCCTACAATGAGCAGTTCTTC
TRBV4-3	TRBJ2-1	-	-	14	CASSRGQAYNEQFF	TGCGCCAGCAGCCGGGGCCAGGCCTACAATGAGCAGTTCTTC
TRBV7-9	TRBJ2-2	many	-	14	CASRPGQSPGELFF	TGTGCCAGCAGACCCGGTCAAAGCCCCGGGGAGCTGTTTTTT
TRBV2	TRBJ1-1	-	-	12	CASRSGVTEAFF	TGTGCCAGCAGGTCAGGGGTCACTGAAGCTTTCTTT